The source of this T cell receptor (beta chain) is a study of siplizumab effects on memory and regulatory T cells. Trimming removed 3 bases from V and 7 bases from J, with 6 bases in between. The CDR3 spans 12 residues. Germline CDR1 and CDR2: ENHRY and SYGVKD. The study, taken as a whole, reports: The majority of clones, roughly 80-95% of proliferating CD4+ or CD8+ clones, lacked an assignable naive or memory phenotype.

Notes on this clone: The antigen is not known.

The assay was immunoSEQ multiplex PCR, and TCRdb's table has in-frame clones only and misses some. In the table there are 94,000 or so clones, 93% of which are singletons. This TCR was sampled from a human donor in good health. This chain joins TRBV10-3 and TRBJ2-2; D remains unclear. What was sequenced was CD8+ T cells sorted from blood. The CDR3 region has the DNA TGTGCCATCAGTGAAGGCAGCGGGGAGCTGTTTTTT. Its protein is CAISEGSGELFF.